This T cell receptor (beta chain) was documented in a study of cytomegalovirus exposure and HLA in healthy donors. CDR3 length equals 18 residues. V was trimmed by 4 bases and J by 0 bases, leaving 20 bases between them. Germline V lookup: CDR1 SGDLS, CDR2 YYNGEE. Researchers ran the PCR with 60 Vbeta and 13 Jbeta primers. Assay: immunoSEQ multiplex PCR; the TCRdb copy retains only in-frame clones and omits some. This table has fewer than 130,000 clones, 55% to 65% appearing once. The sample consisted of PBMCs. The rearrangement joins TRBV9 to TRBJ2-4, with D possibly matching TRBD2 (6 bases). The sequence derives from a man younger than 40 in good health and CMV-seropositive. The CDR3 coding sequence is TGTGCCAGCAGCCCTAAGCCCGGGACTCACGTAGCCAAAAACATTCAGTACTTC. Encoded protein: CASSPKPGTHVAKNIQYF.